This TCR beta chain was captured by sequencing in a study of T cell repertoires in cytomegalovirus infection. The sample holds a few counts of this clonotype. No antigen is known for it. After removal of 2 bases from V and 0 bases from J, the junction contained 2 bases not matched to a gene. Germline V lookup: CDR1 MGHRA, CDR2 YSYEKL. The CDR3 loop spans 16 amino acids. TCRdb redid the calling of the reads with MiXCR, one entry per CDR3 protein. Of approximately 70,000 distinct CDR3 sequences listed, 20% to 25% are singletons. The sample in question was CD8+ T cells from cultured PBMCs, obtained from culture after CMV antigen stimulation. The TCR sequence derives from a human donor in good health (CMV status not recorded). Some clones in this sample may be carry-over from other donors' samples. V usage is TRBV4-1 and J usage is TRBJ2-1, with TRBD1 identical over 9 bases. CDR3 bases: TGCGCCAGCAGCCAAATGGGACAGGGCTCCTACAATGAGCAGTTCTTC. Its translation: CASSQMGQGSYNEQFF.